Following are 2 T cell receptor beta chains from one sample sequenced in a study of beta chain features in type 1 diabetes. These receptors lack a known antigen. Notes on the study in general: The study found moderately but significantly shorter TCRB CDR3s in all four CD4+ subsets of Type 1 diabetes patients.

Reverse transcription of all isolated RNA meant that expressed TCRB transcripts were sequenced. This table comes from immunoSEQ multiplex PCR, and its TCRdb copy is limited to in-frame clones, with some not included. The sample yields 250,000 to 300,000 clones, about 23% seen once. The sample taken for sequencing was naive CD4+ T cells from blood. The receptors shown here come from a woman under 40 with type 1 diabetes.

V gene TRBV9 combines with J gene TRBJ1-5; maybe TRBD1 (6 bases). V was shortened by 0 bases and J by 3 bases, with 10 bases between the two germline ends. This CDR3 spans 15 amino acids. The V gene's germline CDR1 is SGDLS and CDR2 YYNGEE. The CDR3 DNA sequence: TGTGCCAGCAGCGTAGGACAGGAGGACAATCAGCCCCAGCATTTT. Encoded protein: CASSVGQEDNQPQHF.

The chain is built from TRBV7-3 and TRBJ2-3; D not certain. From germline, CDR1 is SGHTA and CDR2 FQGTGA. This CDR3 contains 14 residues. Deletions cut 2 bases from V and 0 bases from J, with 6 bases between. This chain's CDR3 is CASSLQRSTDTQYF. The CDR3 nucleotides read TGTGCCAGCAGCTTACAACGGAGCACAGATACGCAGTATTTT.